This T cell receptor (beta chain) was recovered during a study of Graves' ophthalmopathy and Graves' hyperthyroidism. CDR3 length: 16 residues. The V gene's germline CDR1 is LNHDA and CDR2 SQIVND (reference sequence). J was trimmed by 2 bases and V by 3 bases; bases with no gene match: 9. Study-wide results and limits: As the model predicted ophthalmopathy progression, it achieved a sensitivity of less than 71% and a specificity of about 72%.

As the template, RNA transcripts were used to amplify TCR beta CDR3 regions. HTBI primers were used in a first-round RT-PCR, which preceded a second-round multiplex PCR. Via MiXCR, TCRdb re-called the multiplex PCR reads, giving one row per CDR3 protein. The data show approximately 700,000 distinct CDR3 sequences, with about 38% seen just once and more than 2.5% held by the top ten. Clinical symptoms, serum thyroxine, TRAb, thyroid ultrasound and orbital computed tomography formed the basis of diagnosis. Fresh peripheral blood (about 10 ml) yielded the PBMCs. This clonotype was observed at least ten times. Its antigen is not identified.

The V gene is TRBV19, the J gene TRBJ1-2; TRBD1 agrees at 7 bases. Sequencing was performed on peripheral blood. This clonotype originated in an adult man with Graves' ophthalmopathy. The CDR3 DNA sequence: TGTGCCAGTAGTATCTCGGACAGGACAGGAAACTATGGCTACACCTTC. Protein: CASSISDRTGNYGYTF.